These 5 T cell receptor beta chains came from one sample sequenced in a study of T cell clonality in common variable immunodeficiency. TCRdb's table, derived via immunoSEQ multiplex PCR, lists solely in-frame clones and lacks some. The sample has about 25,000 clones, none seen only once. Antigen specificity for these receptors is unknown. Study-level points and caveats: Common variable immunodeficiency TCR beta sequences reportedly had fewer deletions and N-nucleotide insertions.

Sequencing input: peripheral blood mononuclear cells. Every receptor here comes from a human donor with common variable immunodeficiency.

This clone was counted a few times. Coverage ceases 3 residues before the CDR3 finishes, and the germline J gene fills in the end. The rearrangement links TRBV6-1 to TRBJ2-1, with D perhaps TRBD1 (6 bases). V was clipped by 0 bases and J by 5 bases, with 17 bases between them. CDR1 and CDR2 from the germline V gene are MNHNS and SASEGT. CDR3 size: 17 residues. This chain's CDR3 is CASSEAFYREFHNEQFF. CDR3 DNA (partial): TGTGCCAGCAGTGAAGCTTTTTACAGGGAGTTCCACAATGAG.

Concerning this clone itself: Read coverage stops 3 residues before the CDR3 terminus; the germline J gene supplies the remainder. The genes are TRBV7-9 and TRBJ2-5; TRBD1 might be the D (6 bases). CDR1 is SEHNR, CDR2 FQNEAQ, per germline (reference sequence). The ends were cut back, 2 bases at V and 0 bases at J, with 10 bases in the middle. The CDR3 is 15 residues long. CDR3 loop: CASSLQGWDQETQYF. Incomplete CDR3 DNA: TGTGCCAGCAGCTTACAGGGGTGGGACCAAGAGACC.

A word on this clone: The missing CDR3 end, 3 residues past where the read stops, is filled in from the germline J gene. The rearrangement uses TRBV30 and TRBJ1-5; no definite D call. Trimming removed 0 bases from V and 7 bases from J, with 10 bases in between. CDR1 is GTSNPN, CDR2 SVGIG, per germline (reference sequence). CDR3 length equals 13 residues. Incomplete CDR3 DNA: TGTGCCTGGAGTGTAACCCTACGACAGCCC. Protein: CAWSVTLRQP. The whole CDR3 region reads CAWSVTLRQPQHF.

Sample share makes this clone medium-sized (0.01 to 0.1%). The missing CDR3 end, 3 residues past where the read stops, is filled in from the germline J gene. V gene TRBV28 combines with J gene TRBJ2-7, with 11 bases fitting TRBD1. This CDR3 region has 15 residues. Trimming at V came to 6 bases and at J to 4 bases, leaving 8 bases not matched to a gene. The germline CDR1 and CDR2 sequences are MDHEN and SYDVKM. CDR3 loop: CASRTWTGGGYEQYF. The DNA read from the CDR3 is TGTGCCAGCAGGACCTGGACAGGGGGCGGATACGAG.

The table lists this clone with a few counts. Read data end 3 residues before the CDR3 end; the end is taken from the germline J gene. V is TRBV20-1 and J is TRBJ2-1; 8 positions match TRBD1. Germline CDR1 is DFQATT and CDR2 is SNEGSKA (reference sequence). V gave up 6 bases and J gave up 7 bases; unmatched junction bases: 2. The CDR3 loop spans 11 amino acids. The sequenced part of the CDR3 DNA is TGCAGTGCAGACAGGGGTAATGAG. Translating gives CSADRGNE. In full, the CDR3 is CSADRGNEQFF.